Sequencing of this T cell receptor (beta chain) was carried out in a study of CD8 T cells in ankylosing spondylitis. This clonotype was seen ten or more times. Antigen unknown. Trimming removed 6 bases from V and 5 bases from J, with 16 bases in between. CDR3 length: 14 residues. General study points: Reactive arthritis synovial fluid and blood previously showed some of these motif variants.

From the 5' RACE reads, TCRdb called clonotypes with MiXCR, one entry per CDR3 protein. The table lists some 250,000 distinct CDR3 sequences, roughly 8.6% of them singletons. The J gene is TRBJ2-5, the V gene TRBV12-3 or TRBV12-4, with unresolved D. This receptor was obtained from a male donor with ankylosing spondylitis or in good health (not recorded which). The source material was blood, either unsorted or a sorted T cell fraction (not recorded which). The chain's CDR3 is CASSPGLAEETQYF. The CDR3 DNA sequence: TGTGCCAGCAGCCCCGGCCTCGCCGAGGAGACCCAGTACTTC.